These T cell receptor beta chains were read from a single sample in a study of human T cells and chemical hapten exposure. TCRdb itself ran the RACE reads through MiXCR, one entry per CDR3 protein. The data contain some 65,000 distinct CDR3 sequences, around 6.5% of them singletons. Sequenced material: whole blood. The receptors here all came from a female donor in good health. Some clones in this sample may be carry-over from other donors' samples. Each CDR3 is given with its conserved first and last residue. The D gene is left open where the match is weak. Part of the rows lack a size; the others show once, few, many or a class for expanded clones.

J	D	V	size	DNA	CDR3
TRBJ2-7	.	TRBV28	few	TGTGCCAGCAGTTCTTTAATCCCAGGGGCGCGGGGTGAAGAGCAGTACTTC	CASSSLIPGARGEEQYF
TRBJ2-1	.	TRBV20-1	many	TGCAGTGCTAGAGCCCGTTGTAGGGGAAGATGCAATGAGCAGTTCTTC	CSARARCRGRCNEQFF
TRBJ2-3	TRBD2	TRBV9	many	TGTGCCAGCAGCCCTAGAGCGGGAAACACAGATACGCAGTATTTT	CASSPRAGNTDTQYF
TRBJ2-5	TRBD1	TRBV13	many	TGTGCCAGCAGCACCGGACAGGGAGGTTCAGAGACCCAGTACTTC	CASSTGQGGSETQYF
TRBJ2-6	.	TRBV28	few	TGTGCCAGCAGTTTACTGAGCTCTGGGGCCAACGTCCTGACTTTC	CASSLLSSGANVLTF
TRBJ2-5	.	TRBV19	.	TGTGCCAGTAGTGCCCGACTAGGAGAGACCCAGTACTTC	CASSARLGETQYF
TRBJ2-1	.	TRBV29-1	many	TGCAGCGTTGATTTGGACAATGAGCAGTTCTTC	CSVDLDNEQFF
TRBJ2-6	TRBD1	TRBV7-3	few	TGTGCCAGCAGCTTGACAGGGGGCGCGCTAGCTGGGGCCAACGTCCTGACTTTC	CASSLTGGALAGANVLTF
TRBJ2-3	.	TRBV10-3	few	TGTGCCATCAGTGACGGCGGGGCTTACACAGATACGCAGTATTTT	CAISDGGAYTDTQYF
TRBJ2-7	.	TRBV30	few	TGTGCCTGGAGTGGTCAGGACTTTCACTACGAGCAGTACTTC	CAWSGQDFHYEQYF
TRBJ2-6	TRBD1	TRBV6-1	few	TGTGCCAGCAGTGATTACAGGGGCTCTGGGGCCAACGTCCTGACTTTC	CASSDYRGSGANVLTF
TRBJ2-5	TRBD2	TRBV28	.	TGTGCCAGCAGTCCCGGGACTAGCGGGAGGGCCAGAGAGACCCAGTACTTC	CASSPGTSGRARETQYF
TRBJ2-3	.	TRBV20-1	many	TGCAGTGCTAAGACCGAACCTAGCACAGATACGCAGTATTTT	CSAKTEPSTDTQYF
TRBJ2-7	TRBD2	TRBV7-2	many	TGTGCCAGCAGTCGGGGGGTAAGGACTAGCGGGCGGAGCTCCTACGAGCAGTACTTC	CASSRGVRTSGRSSYEQYF
TRBJ1-4	.	TRBV12-3/TRBV12-4	.	TGTGCCAGCAGTTTCAGAGCGGGCCTCAATGAAAAACTGTTTTTT	CASSFRAGLNEKLFF
TRBJ2-6	.	TRBV4-1	many	TGCGCCAGCAGCCAAGATCCGGGGGCCGCCTCTGGGGCCAACGTCCTGACTTTC	CASSQDPGAASGANVLTF
TRBJ2-3	.	TRBV6-1	.	TGTGCCAGCAGTGATTTGGGATTCGACCTGGGTACAGATACGCAGTATTTT	CASSDLGFDLGTDTQYF
TRBJ2-5	.	TRBV6-4	many	TGTGCCAGCGTAAAGAGGGAAGAGACCCAGTACTTC	CASVKREETQYF
TRBJ2-1	.	TRBV27	many	TGTGCCAGCAGATCGAGGGAAGGGCTCTACAATGAGCAGTTCTTC	CASRSREGLYNEQFF
TRBJ1-6	.	TRBV5-5	.	TGTGCCAGCAGCCCGACAGGCGCTAATTCACCCCTCCACTTT	CASSPTGANSPLHF
TRBJ1-1	.	TRBV18	many	TGTGCCAGCTCACCAGGGCACACTGAAGCTTTCTTT	CASSPGHTEAFF
TRBJ2-3	.	TRBV20-1	many	TGCAGTGCTAGGCCCCTGGGGGTGCGCACAGATACGCAGTATTTT	CSARPLGVRTDTQYF
TRBJ1-2	.	TRBV28	many	TGTGCCAGCTTCAACTATGGCTACACCTTC	CASFNYGYTF
TRBJ2-1	.	TRBV9	many	TGTGCCAGCAGCGTAGGGAAAGGCGCCCTCGGTAATGAGCAGTTCTTC	CASSVGKGALGNEQFF
TRBJ2-5	.	TRBV5-1	.	TGCGCCAGCAGCTCTGGGGGAGCGGTGGTTGAGACCCAGTACTTC	CASSSGGAVVETQYF
TRBJ2-7	TRBD2	TRBV20-1	many	TGCAGTGCTAGAGATCTCGGGACTAGACGGAGGATGTACGAGCAGTACTTC	CSARDLGTRRRMYEQYF
TRBJ2-1	.	TRBV12-3/TRBV12-4	many	TGTGCCAGCAGGCCTTGGGGGAGGGGGTCCAACAATGAGCAGTTCTTC	CASRPWGRGSNNEQFF
TRBJ2-3	TRBD2	TRBV2	many	TGTGCCAGCAGCGGACTAGCGGGTTCTAGCACAGATACGCAGTATTTT	CASSGLAGSSTDTQYF
TRBJ2-7	TRBD2	TRBV7-2	many	TGTGCCAGCAGCTTAGGACTAGCGGGAGTAAACGAGCAGTACTTC	CASSLGLAGVNEQYF
TRBJ2-5	.	TRBV27	many	TGTGCCAGCAGGAACCCTCAAGAGACCCAGTACTTC	CASRNPQETQYF
TRBJ1-2	.	TRBV14	few	TGTGCCAGCAGCCAAGATAAAGGACAAGCGTATGGCTACACCTTC	CASSQDKGQAYGYTF
TRBJ1-1	.	TRBV5-5	.	TGTGCCAGCAGCCGATTGGACACTGAAGCTTTCTTT	CASSRLDTEAFF
TRBJ2-3	TRBD2	TRBV2	many	TGTGCCAGCAATCTTGGACTAGCGGGAGATACGCAGTATTTT	CASNLGLAGDTQYF
TRBJ1-4	.	TRBV28	.	TGTGCCAGCAGTTTCCCACAGCTCCGGCCAAAACTGTTTTTT	CASSFPQLRPKLFF
TRBJ2-5	.	TRBV28	many	TGTGCCAGCAGTTTAAGTCTGCAAGAGACCCAGTACTTC	CASSLSLQETQYF
TRBJ2-7	.	TRBV6-1	.	TGTGCCAGCAGTGCAGGTCCCGAGGGGGAGCAGTACTTC	CASSAGPEGEQYF